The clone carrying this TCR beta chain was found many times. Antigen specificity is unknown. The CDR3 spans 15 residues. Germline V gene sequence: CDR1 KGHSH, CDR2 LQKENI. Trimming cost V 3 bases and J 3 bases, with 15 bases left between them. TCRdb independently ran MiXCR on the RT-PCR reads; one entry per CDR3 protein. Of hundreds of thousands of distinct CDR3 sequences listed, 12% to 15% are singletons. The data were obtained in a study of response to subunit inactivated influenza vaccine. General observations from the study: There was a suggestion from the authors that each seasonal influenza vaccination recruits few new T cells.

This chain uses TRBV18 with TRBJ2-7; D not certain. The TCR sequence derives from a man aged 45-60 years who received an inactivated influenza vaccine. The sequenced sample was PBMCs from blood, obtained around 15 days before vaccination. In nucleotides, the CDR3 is TGTGCCAGCTCACCGGGCTCGCAGCGAAGCTACGAGCAGTACTTC. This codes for CASSPGSQRSYEQYF.